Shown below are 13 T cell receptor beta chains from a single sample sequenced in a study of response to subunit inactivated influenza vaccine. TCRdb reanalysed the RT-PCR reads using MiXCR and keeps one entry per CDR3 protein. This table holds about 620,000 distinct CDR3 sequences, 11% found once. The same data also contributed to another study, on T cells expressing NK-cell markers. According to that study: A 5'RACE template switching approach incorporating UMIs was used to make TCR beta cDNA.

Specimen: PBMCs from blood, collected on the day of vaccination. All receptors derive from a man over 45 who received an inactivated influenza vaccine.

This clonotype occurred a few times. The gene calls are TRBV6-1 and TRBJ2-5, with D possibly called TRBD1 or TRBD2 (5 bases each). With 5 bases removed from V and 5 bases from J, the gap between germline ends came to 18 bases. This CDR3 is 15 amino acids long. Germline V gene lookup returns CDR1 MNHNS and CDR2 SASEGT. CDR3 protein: CASSPTGTLRETQYF. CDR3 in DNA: TGTGCCAGCAGTCCCACCGGGACCCTCCGCGAGACCCAGTACTTC.

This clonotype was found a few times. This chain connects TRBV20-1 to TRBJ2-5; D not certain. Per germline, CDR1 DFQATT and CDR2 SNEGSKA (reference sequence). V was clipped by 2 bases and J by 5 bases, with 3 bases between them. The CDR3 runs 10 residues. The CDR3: CSARWETQYF. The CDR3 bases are TGCAGTGCTAGATGGGAGACCCAGTACTTC.

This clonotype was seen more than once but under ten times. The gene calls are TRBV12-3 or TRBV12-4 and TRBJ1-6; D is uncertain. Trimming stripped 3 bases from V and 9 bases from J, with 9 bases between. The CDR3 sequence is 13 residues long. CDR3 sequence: CASSLGQFSPLHF. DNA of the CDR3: TGTGCCAGCAGTTTGGGCCAGTTTTCACCCCTCCACTTT.

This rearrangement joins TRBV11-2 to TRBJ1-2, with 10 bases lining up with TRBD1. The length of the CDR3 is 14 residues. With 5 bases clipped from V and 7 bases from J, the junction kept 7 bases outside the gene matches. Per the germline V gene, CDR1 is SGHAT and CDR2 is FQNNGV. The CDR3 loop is CASSPTTGGGGYTF. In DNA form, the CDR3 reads TGTGCCAGCAGCCCCACGACAGGGGGCGGTGGCTACACCTTC. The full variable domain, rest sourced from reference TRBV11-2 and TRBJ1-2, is EAGVAQSPRYKIIEKRQSVAFWCNPISGHATLYWYQQILGQGPKLLIQFQNNGVVDDSQLPKDRFSAERLKGVDSTLKIQPAKLEDSAVYLCASSPTTGGGGYTFGSGTRLTVV.

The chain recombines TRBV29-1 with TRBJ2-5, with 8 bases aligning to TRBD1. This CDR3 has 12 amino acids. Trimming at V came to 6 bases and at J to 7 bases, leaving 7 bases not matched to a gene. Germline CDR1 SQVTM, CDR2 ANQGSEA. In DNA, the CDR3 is TGCAGCGTCCCAGGGGGCGCCGGGACCCAGTACTTC. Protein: CSVPGGAGTQYF.

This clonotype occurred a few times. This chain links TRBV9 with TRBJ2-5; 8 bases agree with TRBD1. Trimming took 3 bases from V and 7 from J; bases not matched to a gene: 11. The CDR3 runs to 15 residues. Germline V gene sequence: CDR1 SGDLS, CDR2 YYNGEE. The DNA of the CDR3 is TGTGCCAGCAGCGGCGGACAGGGTCTTTTAGGGACCCAGTACTTC. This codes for CASSGGQGLLGTQYF.

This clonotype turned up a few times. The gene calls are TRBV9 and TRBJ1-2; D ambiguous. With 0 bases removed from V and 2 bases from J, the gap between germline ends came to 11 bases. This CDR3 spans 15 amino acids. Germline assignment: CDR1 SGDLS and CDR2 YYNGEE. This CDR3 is CASSVVEVGNYGYTF. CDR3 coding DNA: TGTGCCAGCAGCGTAGTTGAGGTTGGGAACTATGGCTACACCTTC.

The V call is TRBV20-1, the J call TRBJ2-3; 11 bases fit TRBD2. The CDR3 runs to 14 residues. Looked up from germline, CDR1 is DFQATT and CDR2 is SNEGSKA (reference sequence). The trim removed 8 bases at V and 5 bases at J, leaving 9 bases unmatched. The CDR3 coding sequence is TGCAGTACCCACTTAGCGGGAGGGCTAGATACGCAGTATTTT. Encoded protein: CSTHLAGGLDTQYF.

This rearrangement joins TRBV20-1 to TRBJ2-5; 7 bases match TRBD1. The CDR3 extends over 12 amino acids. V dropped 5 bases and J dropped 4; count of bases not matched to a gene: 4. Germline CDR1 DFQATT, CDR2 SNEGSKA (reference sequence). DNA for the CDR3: TGCAGTGCTTCGACAGGGCGAGAGACCCAGTACTTC. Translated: CSASTGRETQYF.

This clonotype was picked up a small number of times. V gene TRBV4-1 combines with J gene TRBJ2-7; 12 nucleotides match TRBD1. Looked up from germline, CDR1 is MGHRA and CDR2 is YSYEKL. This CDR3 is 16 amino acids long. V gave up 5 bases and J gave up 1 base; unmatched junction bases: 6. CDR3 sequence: CASSKTGQGASYEQYF. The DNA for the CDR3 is TGCGCCAGCAGCAAAACGGGACAGGGGGCTTCCTACGAGCAGTACTTC.

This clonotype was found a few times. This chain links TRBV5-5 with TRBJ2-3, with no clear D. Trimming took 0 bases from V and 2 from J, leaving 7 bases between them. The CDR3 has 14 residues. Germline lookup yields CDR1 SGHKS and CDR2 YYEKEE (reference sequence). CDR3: CASSLGLHTDTQYF. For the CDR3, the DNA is TGTGCCAGCAGCTTGGGGTTACACACAGATACGCAGTATTTT.

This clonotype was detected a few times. CDR3 coding DNA: TGTGCCAGCAGCGCCAGCATTGAGGGGGACCAAAGCTACGAGCAGTACTTC. It specifies CASSASIEGDQSYEQYF. The chain uses TRBV9 and TRBJ2-7; possible D gene TRBD1, 6 bases. Trimming took off 3 bases at V and 3 bases at J, with 22 bases between the two ends. The germline V gene has CDR1 SGDLS and CDR2 YYNGEE. This CDR3 is built from 17 residues.

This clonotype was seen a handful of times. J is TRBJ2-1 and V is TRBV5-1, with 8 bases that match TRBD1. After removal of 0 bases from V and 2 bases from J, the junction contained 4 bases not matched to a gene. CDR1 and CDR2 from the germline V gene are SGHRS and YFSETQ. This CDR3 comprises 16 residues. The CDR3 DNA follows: TGCGCCAGCAGCTTGGCGAGACAGGGGCCCTACAATGAGCAGTTCTTC. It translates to CASSLARQGPYNEQFF.